Below, one T cell receptor beta chain is given with its context. Its antigen is still unknown. CD25-based Treg depletion was applied to purified naive CD4+ T cells. Study results and caveats: The larger-cohort validation was restricted to a single TCR beta V-J rearrangement rather than whole repertoires. Tumor memory CD4+ T cell TCR gene usage was found to cluster with blood and lymph node memory CD4+ cells and with lymph node naive CD4+ cells. Tumor Treg TCRs overlapped most with tumor naive CD4+ cells.

From germline, CDR1 is DFQATT and CDR2 SNEGSKA (reference sequence). V trimming: 2 bases; J trimming: 3 bases; junction bases outside the gene matches: 4. The CDR3 contains 14 residues. Each CDR3 protein is one row after TCRdb ran MiXCR on the 5' RACE reads. This sample has about 54,000 distinct CDR3 sequences, with 17% found just once. The chain carries TRBV20-1 and TRBJ2-7, with 10 bases fitting TRBD1. The source of this sequence is a female donor with breast cancer. Material for sequencing was naive CD4+ T cells sorted from blood. Subset here: naive CD4+ T cells, CD4+CD45RA+CD25-. CDR3 residues: CSARPDRGHYEQYF. The CDR3 region has the DNA TGCAGTGCTAGACCAGACAGGGGGCACTACGAGCAGTACTTC.